This T cell receptor beta chain was recovered during a study of blood T cell repertoires in COVID-19. The length of the CDR3 is 15 residues. Germline values: CDR1 SGHDT, CDR2 YYEEEE. V shed 3 bases, J shed 8 bases, and the junction held 8 bases outside the gene matches. In the original analysis: Using reference gene primer amplification, nucleated cell counts were estimated. TCRdb keeps only in-frame clones here, not all; method: immunoSEQ multiplex PCR. The DNA was the basis for D and trimming; V, J and clone size are from that table. This table holds about 100,000 clones, 85% found once. The material sequenced was peripheral blood. This clonotype was obtained from a woman aged 70-85 years with active or convalescent COVID-19. The chain carries TRBV5-6 and TRBJ1-4; 9 bases are shared with TRBD1. The CDR3 DNA follows: TGTGCCAGCAGCTCCCAGGGACAGGGTGGAGAAAAACTGTTTTTT. Translating gives CASSSQGQGGEKLFF.